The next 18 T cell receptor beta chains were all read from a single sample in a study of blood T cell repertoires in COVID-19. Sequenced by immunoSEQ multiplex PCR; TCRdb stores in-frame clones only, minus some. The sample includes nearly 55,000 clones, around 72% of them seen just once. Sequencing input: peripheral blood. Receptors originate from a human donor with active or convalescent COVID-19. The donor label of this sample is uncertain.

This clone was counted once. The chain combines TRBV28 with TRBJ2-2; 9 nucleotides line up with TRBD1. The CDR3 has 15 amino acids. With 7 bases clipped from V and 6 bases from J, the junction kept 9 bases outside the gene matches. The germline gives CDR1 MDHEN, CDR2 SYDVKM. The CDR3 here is CASNPQGALAGELFF. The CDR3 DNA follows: TGTGCCAGCAATCCACAGGGGGCTCTAGCCGGGGAGCTGTTTTTT.

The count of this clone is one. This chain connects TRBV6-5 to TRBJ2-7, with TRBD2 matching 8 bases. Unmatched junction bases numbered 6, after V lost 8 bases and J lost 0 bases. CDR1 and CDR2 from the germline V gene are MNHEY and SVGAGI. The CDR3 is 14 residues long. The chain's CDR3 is CASGTTSASYEQYF. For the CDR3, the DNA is TGTGCCAGCGGGACGACTAGCGCCTCCTACGAGCAGTACTTC.

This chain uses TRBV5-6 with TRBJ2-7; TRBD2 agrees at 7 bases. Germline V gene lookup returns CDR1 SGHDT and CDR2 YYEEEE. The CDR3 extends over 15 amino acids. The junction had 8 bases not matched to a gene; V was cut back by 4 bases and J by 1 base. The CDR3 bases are TGTGCCAGCAGCCCCGTCCTAGCGGCATCCTACGAGCAGTACTTC. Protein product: CASSPVLAASYEQYF. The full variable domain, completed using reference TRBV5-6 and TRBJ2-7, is DAGVTQSPTHLIKTRGQQVTLRCSPKSGHDTVSWYQQALGQGPQFIFQYYEEEERQRGNFPDRFSGHQFPNYSSELNVNALLLGDSALYLCASSPVLAASYEQYFGPGTRLTVT.

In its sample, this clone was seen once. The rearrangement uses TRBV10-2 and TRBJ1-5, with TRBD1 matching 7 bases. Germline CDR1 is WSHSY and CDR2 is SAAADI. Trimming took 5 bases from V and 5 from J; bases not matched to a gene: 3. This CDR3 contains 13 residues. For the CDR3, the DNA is TGCGCCAGCAGTCCTACAGGGGATCAGCCCCAGCATTTT. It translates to CASSPTGDQPQHF.

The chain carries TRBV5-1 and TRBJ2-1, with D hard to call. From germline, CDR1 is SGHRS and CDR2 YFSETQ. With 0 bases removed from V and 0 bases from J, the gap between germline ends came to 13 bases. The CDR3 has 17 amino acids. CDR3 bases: TGCGCCAGCAGCTTGGGGCTTCGGGTGAGCTCCTACAATGAGCAGTTCTTC. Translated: CASSLGLRVSSYNEQFF.

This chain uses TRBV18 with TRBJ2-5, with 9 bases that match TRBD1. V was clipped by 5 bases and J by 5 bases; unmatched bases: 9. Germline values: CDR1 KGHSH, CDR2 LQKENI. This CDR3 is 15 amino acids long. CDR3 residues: CASSSRDRAGETQYF. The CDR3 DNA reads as TGTGCCAGCTCATCCCGGGACAGGGCTGGGGAGACCCAGTACTTC.

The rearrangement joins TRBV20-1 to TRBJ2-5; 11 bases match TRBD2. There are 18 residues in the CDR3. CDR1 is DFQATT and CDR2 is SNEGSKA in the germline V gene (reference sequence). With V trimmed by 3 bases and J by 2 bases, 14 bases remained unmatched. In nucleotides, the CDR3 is TGCAGTGCTAGTCGCCCCTTCATGACTAGCGGGATTCAAGAGACCCAGTACTTC. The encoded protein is CSASRPFMTSGIQETQYF.

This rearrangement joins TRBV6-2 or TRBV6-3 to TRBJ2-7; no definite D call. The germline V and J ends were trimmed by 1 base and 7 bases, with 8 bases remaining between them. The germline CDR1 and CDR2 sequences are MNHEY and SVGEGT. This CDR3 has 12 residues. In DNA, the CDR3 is TGTGCCAGCAGTTACTTCTACAGTGAGCAGTACTTC. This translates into CASSYFYSEQYF.

CDR3 in DNA: TGTGCCTGGGGTGATCCTCCTAGGGCTTTCTTT. Protein product: CAWGDPPRAFF. The chain couples TRBV30 to TRBJ1-1, with no clear D. The CDR3 loop spans 11 amino acids. V was trimmed by 5 bases and J by 11 bases, leaving 15 bases between them. The germline V gene has CDR1 GTSNPN and CDR2 SVGIG (reference sequence).

DNA for the CDR3: TGTGCCAGCAGCTTAGAATCGAGAGCTGGAGAGACCCAGTACTTC. Amino acids: CASSLESRAGETQYF. The chain is built from TRBV7-6 and TRBJ2-5; D is uncertain. Trimming pared 1 base from V and 4 bases from J, leaving 13 bases between. In germline, CDR1 is SGHVS, CDR2 FNYEAQ. The CDR3 is 15 residues long.

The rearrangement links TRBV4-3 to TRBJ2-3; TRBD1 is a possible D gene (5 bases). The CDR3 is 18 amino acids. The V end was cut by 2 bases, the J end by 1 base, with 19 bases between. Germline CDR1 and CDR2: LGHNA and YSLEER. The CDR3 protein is CASSQNPRGRDRTDTQYF. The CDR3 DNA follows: TGCGCCAGCAGCCAAAACCCTAGGGGAAGAGATCGCACAGATACGCAGTATTTT.

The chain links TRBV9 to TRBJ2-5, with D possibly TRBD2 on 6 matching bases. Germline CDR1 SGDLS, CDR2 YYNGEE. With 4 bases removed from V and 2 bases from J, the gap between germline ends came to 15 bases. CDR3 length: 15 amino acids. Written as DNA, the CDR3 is TGTGCCAGCAGCCTTACTCGGGGGAAGCAAGAGACCCAGTACTTC. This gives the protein CASSLTRGKQETQYF. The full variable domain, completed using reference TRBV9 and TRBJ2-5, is DSGVTQTPKHLITATGQRVTLRCSPRSGDLSVYWYQQSLDQGLQFLIQYYNGEERAKGNILERFSAQQFPDLHSELNLSSLELGDSALYFCASSLTRGKQETQYFGPGTRLLVL.

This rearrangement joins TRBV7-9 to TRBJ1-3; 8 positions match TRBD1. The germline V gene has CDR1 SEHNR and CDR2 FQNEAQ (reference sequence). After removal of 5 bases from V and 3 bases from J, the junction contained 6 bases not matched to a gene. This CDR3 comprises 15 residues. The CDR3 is CASSKDRGGGNTIYF. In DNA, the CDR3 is TGTGCCAGCAGCAAAGACAGGGGTGGTGGAAACACCATATATTTT.

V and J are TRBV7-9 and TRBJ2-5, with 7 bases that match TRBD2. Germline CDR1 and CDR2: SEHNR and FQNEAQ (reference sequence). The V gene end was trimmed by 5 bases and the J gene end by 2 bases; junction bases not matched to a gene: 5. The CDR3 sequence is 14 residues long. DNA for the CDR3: TGTGCCAGCAGCCCTGAAGCGGGGCAAGAGACCCAGTACTTC. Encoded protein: CASSPEAGQETQYF.

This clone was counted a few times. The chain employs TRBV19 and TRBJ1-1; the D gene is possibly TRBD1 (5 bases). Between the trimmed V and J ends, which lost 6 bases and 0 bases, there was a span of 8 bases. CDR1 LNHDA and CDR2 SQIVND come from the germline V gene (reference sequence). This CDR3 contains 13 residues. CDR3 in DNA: TGTGCCAGTAGGGACACCGTGAACACTGAAGCTTTCTTT. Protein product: CASRDTVNTEAFF.

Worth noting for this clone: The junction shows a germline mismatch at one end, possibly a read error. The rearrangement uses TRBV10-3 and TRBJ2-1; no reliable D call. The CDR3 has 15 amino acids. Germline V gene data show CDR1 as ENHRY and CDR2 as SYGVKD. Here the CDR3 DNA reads TGTGCCTTCTCGCCGCCTCCTGAGGCCTACTATGAGCAGTTCTTC. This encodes CAFSPPPEAYYEQFF.

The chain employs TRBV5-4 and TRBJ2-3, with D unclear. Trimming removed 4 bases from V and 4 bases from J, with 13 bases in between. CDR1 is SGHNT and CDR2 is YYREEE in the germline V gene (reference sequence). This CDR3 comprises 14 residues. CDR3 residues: CASSRGGAADTQYF. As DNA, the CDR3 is TGTGCCAGCAGCCGCGGTGGTGCAGCAGATACGCAGTATTTT.

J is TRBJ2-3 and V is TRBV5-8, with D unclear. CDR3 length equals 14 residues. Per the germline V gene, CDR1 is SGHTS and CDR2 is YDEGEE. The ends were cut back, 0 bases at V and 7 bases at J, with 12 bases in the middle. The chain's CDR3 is CASSLAGSSHTQYF. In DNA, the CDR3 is TGTGCCAGCAGCTTGGCCGGGTCCTCGCATACGCAGTATTTT.